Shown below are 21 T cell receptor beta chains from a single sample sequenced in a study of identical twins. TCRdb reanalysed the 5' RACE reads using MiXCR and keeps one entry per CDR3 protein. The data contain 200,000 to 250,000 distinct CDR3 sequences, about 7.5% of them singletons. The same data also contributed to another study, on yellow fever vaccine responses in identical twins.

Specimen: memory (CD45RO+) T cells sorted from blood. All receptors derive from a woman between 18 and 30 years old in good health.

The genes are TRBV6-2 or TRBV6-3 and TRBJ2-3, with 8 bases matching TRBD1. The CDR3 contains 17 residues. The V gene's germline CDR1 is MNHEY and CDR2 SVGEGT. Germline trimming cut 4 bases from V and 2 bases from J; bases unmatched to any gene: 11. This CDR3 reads CASSLGRTGSSTDTQYF. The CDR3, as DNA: TGTGCCAGCAGTTTGGGAAGGACAGGGTCATCCACAGATACGCAGTATTTT.

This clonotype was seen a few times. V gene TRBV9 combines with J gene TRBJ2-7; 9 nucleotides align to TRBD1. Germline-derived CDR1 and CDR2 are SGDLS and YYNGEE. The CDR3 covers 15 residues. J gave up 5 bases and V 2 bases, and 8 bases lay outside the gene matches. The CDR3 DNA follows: TGTGCCAGCAGCGTCAGCCAGGGACAGGGACACGAGCAGTACTTC. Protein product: CASSVSQGQGHEQYF.

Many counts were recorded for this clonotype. CDR3 coding DNA: TGTGCCAGCAGCCAGAGGGCTCACACCGGGGAGCTGTTTTTT. Translation gives CASSQRAHTGELFF. The J gene is TRBJ2-2, the V gene TRBV14; D may be TRBD2 (5 bases). The CDR3 covers 14 residues. V was cut by 3 bases and J by 3 bases, with 8 bases left in between. Germline CDR1 reads SGHDN; CDR2 reads FVKESK.

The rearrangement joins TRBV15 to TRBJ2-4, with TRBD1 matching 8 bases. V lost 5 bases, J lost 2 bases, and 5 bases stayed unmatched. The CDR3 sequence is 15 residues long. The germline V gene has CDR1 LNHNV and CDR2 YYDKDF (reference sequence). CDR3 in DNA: TGTGCCACCAGCGCACGACAGGGGTCCAAAAACATTCAGTACTTC. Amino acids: CATSARQGSKNIQYF. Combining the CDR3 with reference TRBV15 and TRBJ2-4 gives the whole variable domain DAMVIQNPRYQVTQFGKPVTLSCSQTLNHNVMYWYQQKSSQAPKLLFHYYDKDFNNEADTPDNFQSRRPNTSFCFLDIRSPGLGDTAMYLCATSARQGSKNIQYFGAGTRLSVL.

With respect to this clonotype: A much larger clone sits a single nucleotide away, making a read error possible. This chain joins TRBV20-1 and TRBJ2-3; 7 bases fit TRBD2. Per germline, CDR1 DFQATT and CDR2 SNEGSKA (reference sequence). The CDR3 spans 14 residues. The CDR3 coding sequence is TGCGGTGCTAGACCTTCTCCGGGGGGAGATACGCAGTATTTT. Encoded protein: CGARPSPGGDTQYF.

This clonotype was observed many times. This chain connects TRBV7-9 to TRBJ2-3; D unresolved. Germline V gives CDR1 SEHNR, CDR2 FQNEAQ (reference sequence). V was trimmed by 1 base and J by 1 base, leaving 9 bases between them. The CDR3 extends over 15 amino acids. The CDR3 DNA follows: TGTGCCAGCAGCTTAGATTCACTCCGCACAGATACGCAGTATTTT. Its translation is CASSLDSLRTDTQYF.

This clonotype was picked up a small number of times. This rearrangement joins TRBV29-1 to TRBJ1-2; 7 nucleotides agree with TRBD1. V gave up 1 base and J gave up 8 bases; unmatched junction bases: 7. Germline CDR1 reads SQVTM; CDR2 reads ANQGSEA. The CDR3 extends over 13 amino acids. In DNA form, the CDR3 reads TGCAGCGTTGAAGGGGCAGGGGGACGCGGCTACACCTTC. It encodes CSVEGAGGRGYTF.

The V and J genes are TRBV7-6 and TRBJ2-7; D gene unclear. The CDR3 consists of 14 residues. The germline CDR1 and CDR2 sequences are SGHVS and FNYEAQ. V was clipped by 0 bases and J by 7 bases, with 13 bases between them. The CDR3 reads CASSLAPTSGEQYF. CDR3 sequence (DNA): TGTGCCAGCAGCTTAGCGCCGACGTCTGGGGAGCAGTACTTC.

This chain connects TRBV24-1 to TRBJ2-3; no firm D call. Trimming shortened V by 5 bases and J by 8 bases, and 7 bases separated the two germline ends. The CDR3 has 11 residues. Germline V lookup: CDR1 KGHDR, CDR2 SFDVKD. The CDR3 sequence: CATSAVGTQYF. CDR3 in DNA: TGTGCCACCAGTGCGGTGGGTACGCAGTATTTT.

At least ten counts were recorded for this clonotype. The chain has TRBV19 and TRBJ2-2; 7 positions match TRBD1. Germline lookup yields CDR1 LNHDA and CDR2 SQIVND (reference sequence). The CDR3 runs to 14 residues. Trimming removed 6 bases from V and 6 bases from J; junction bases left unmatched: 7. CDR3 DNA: TGTGCCAGTAGCCCCGGGACAGTATCCGGGGAGCTGTTTTTT. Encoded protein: CASSPGTVSGELFF.

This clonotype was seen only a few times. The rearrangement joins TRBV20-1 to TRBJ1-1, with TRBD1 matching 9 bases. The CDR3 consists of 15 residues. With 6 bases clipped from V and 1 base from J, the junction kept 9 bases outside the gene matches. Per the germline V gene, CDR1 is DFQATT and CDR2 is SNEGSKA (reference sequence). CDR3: CSAKGGQGPNTEAFF. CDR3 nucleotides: TGCAGTGCAAAAGGGGGACAGGGCCCGAACACTGAAGCTTTCTTT.

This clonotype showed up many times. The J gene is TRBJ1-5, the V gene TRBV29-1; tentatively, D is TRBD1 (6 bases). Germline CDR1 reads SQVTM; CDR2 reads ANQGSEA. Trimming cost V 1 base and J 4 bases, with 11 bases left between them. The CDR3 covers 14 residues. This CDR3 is CSVEVTGSNQPQHF. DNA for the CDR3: TGCAGCGTTGAAGTGACAGGTTCTAATCAGCCCCAGCATTTT.

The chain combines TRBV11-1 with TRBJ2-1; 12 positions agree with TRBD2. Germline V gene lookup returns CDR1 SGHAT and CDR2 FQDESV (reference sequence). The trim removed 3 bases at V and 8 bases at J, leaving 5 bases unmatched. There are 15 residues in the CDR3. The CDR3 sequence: CASSFSLAGGDEQFF. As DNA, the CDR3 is TGTGCCAGCAGCTTCAGTCTAGCGGGAGGGGATGAGCAGTTCTTC. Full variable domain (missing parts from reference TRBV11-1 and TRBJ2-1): EAEVAQSPRYKITEKSQAVAFWCDPISGHATLYWYRQILGQGPELLVQFQDESVVDDSQLPKDRFSAERLKGVDSTLKIQPAELGDSAMYLCASSFSLAGGDEQFFGPGTRLTVL.

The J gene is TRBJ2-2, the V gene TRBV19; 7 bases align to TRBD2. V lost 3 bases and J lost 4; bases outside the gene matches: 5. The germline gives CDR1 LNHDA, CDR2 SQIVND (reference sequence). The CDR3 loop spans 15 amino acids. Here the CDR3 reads CASSMTAGSTGELFF. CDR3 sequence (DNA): TGTGCCAGTAGTATGACAGCGGGGAGCACCGGGGAGCTGTTTTTT.

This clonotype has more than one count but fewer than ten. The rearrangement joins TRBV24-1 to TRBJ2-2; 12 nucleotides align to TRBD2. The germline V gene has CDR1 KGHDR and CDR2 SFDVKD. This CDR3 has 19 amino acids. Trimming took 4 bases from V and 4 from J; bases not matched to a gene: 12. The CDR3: CATSDRLLAGGRGTGELFF. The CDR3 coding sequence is TGTGCCACCAGTGACCGACTACTAGCGGGGGGCCGGGGCACCGGGGAGCTGTTTTTT.

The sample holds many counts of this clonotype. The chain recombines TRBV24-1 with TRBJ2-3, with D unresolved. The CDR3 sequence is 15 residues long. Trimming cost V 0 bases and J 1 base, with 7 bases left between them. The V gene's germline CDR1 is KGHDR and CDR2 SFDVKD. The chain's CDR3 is CATSDLEWGTDTQYF. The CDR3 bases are TGTGCCACCAGTGATTTGGAGTGGGGCACAGATACGCAGTATTTT.

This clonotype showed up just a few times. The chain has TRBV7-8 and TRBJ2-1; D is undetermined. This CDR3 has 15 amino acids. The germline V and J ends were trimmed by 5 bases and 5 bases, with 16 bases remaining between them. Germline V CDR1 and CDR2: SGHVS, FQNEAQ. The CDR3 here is CASSAAGVQDNEQFF. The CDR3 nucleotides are TGTGCCAGCAGCGCCGCAGGCGTTCAGGACAATGAGCAGTTCTTC.

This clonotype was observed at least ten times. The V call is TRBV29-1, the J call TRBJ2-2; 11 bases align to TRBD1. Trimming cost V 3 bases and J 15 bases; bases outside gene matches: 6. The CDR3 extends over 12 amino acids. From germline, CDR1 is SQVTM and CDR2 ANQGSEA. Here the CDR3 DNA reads TGCAGCGTTGACAAAGGACAGGGGGCTTTGTTTTTT. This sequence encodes CSVDKGQGALFF.

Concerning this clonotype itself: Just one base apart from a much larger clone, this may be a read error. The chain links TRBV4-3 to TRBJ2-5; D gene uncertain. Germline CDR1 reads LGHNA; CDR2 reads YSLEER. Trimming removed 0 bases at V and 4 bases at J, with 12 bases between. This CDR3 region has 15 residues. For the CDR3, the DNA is TGCGCCAGCAGCCAAGATAGGTACTACCGAGAGACCCAGTACTTC. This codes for CASSQDRYYRETQYF.

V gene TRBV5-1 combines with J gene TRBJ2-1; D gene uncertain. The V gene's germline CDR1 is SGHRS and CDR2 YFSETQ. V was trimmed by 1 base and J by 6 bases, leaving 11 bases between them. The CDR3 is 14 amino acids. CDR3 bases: TGCGCCAGCAGCTTGCTTACGGAGCCCAATGAGCAGTTCTTC. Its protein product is CASSLLTEPNEQFF.

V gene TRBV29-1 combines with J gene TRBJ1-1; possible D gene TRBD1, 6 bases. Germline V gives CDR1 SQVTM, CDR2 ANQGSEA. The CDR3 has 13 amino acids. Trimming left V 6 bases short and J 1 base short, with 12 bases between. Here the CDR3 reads CSVHDRRNTEAFF. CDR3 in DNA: TGCAGCGTGCACGACAGGAGGAACACTGAAGCTTTCTTT. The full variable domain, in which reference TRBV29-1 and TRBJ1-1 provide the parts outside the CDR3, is SAVISQKPSRDICQRGTSLTIQCQVDSQVTMMFWYRQQPGQSLTLIATANQGSEATYESGFVIDKFPISRPNLTFSTLTVSNMSPEDSSIYLCSVHDRRNTEAFFGQGTRLTVV.